The 9 T cell receptor beta chains presented below share a single source sample, sequenced in a study of blood T cell repertoires in COVID-19. Method: immunoSEQ multiplex PCR; TCRdb's copy keeps in-frame clones and lacks some. Here the sample spans over 250,000 clones, approximately 90% being singletons. Specimen: peripheral blood. Source of these receptors: a woman aged 25 to 45 with COVID-19, enrolled during active disease.

In this sample, this clone turned up once. DNA of the CDR3: TGTGCCAGCAGTATCCGGGGCTCCTACAATGAGCAGTTCTTC. Protein sequence: CASSIRGSYNEQFF. This rearrangement joins TRBV6-5 to TRBJ2-1, with D possibly matching TRBD2 (5 bases). This CDR3 is built from 14 residues. V was cut by 5 bases and J by 0 bases, with 8 bases left in between. The germline gives CDR1 MNHEY, CDR2 SVGAGI.

In DNA form, the CDR3 reads TGTGCCAGCAGCCTTCCAGGAATTTCCAACACTGAAGCTTTCTTT. It translates to CASSLPGISNTEAFF. This rearrangement joins TRBV5-4 to TRBJ1-1; D is uncertain. The CDR3 extends over 15 amino acids. The germline CDR1 and CDR2 sequences are SGHNT and YYREEE (reference sequence). Trimming left V 4 bases short and J 2 bases short, with 15 bases between.

This chain links TRBV7-9 with TRBJ2-1; D might be TRBD1 (6 bases). This CDR3 spans 14 amino acids. With 5 bases removed from V and 5 bases from J, the gap between germline ends came to 13 bases. Germline assignment: CDR1 SEHNR and CDR2 FQNEAQ (reference sequence). The CDR3 sequence is CASSTLRQDNEQFF. Written as DNA, the CDR3 is TGTGCCAGCAGCACCCTTAGACAGGACAATGAGCAGTTCTTC.

This clone was picked up a small number of times. The genes are TRBV7-9 and TRBJ2-7; 8 bases align to TRBD2. V lost 1 base and J lost 9; bases outside the gene matches: 14. There are 16 residues in the CDR3. The germline V gene encodes CDR1 SEHNR and CDR2 FQNEAQ (reference sequence). The CDR3 protein is CASSLVMGRREVGQYF. The CDR3 DNA reads TGTGCCAGCAGCTTAGTGATGGGTCGGCGGGAGGTCGGGCAGTACTTC.

The chain has TRBV6-6 and TRBJ1-1; a weak D match, TRBD1 (5 bases). Per germline, CDR1 MNHNY and CDR2 SVGAGI (reference sequence). The CDR3 length is 15 residues. Trimming shortened V by 5 bases and J by 0 bases, and 13 bases separated the two germline ends. DNA for the CDR3: TGTGCCAGCAGTGACACCGGGGGAGTGAACACTGAAGCTTTCTTT. This gives the protein CASSDTGGVNTEAFF.

The V gene is TRBV11-1, the J gene TRBJ1-1; 9 nucleotides align to TRBD1. With V trimmed by 5 bases and J by 5 bases, 9 bases remained unmatched. The germline V gene encodes CDR1 SGHAT and CDR2 FQDESV (reference sequence). This CDR3 contains 15 residues. The CDR3 sequence: CASSRSGTGSTEAFF. The CDR3, as DNA: TGTGCCAGCAGCCGATCCGGGACAGGGAGTACTGAAGCTTTCTTT.

J is TRBJ1-2 and V is TRBV7-9, with D possibly matching TRBD1 (5 bases). Germline V gene data show CDR1 as SEHNR and CDR2 as FQNEAQ (reference sequence). This CDR3 region has 13 residues. Trimming removed 1 base at V and 3 bases at J, with 6 bases between. The DNA for the CDR3 is TGTGCCAGCAGCTTAGTAGGGGACTATGGCTACACCTTC. Its translation is CASSLVGDYGYTF.

This sequence joins TRBV28 and TRBJ1-4, with 7 bases lining up with TRBD1. Germline V gene sequence: CDR1 MDHEN, CDR2 SYDVKM. V was clipped by 6 bases and J by 0 bases; unmatched bases: 13. CDR3 length: 18 residues. The CDR3 DNA reads as TGTGCCAGCAGCCTTAACAGGGGTCGGGATGCAACTAATGAAAAACTGTTTTTT. This encodes CASSLNRGRDATNEKLFF.

The sample holds a few counts of this clone. V gene TRBV27 combines with J gene TRBJ2-7; D is unclear. The V and J ends lost 0 bases and 2 bases respectively, with 5 bases between them. The CDR3 covers 13 residues. Germline V lookup: CDR1 MNHEY, CDR2 SMNVEV (reference sequence). For the CDR3, the DNA is TGTGCCAGCAGTTTATCGCCGGCCTACGAGCAGTACTTC. Translation gives CASSLSPAYEQYF.